The clone carrying this T cell receptor (beta chain) was observed at least ten times. The antigen remains undetermined. Amplification of TCR beta CDR3 regions used RNA as the template. The primer set for the first-round RT-PCR of the TCR CDR3 was HTBI. TCRdb re-called the multiplex PCR reads through MiXCR, storing one row per CDR3 protein. Altogether 90,000 to 120,000 distinct CDR3 sequences are present, around a sixth being singletons, with the ten largest covering roughly 40%. The sample belongs to a study of T cells in Graves' hyperthyroidism and ophthalmopathy. Across the whole study: Staff took peripheral blood when the initial diagnosis was made, before any treatment began.

The germline V and J ends were trimmed by 5 bases and 4 bases, with 8 bases remaining between them. The CDR3 is 12 amino acids. Germline loops: CDR1 MNHNS, CDR2 SASEGT. Stability of Graves' hyperthyroidism was defined as absent ophthalmopathy progression within 18 months. Investigators excluded patients with uncontrolled infection, other autoimmune disease, pregnancy or lactation. Whole-study results and caveats: A 13 V-J model separated ophthalmopathy from stable hyperthyroidism.

The sequence derives from a woman aged 45-65 years with Graves' hyperthyroidism. The rearrangement links TRBV6-1 to TRBJ1-2, with D tentatively TRBD1 (5 bases). The specimen was blood. The CDR3 coding sequence is TGTGCCAGCAGTCGGGACGGCTATGGCTACACCTTC. Amino acid sequence: CASSRDGYGYTF.